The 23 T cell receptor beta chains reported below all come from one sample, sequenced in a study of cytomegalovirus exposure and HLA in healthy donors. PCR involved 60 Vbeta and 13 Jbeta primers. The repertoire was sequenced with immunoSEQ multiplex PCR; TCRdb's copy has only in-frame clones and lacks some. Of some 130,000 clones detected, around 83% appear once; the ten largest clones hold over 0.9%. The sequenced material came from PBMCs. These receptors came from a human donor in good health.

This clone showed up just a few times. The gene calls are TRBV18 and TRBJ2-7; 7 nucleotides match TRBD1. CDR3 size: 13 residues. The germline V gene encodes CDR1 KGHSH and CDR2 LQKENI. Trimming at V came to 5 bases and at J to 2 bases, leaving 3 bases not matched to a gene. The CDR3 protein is CASSEGQPYEQYF. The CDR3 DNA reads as TGTGCCAGCTCAGAGGGACAGCCCTACGAGCAGTACTTC.

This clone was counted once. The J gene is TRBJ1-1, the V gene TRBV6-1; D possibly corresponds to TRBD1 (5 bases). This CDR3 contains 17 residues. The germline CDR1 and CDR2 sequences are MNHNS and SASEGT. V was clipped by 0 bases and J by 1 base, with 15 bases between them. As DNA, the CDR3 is TGTGCCAGCAGTGAAGCAATGACAGCGTACTCGAACACTGAAGCTTTCTTT. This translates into CASSEAMTAYSNTEAFF.

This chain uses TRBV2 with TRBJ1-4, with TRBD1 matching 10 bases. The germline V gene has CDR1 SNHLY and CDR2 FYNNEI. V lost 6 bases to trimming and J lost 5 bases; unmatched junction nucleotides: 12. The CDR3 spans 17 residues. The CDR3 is CASSDPGQGKGNEKLFF. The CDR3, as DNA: TGTGCCAGCAGCGATCCGGGACAGGGGAAGGGGAATGAAAAACTGTTTTTT.

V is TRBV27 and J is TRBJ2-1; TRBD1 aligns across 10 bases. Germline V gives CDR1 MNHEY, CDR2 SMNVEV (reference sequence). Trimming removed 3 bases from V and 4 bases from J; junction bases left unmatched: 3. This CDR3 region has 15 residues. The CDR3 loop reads CASSFGQGGYNEQFF. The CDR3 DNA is TGTGCCAGCAGTTTCGGACAGGGGGGATACAATGAGCAGTTCTTC.

As DNA, the CDR3 is TGCGCCAGCAGCTTGGAACAGGGTCGAAACATTCAGTACTTC. Translated: CASSLEQGRNIQYF. The chain carries TRBV5-1 and TRBJ2-4; tentatively, D is TRBD1 (6 bases). The CDR3 totals 14 residues. Germline V lookup: CDR1 SGHRS, CDR2 YFSETQ. V was clipped by 0 bases and J by 6 bases, with 10 bases between them.

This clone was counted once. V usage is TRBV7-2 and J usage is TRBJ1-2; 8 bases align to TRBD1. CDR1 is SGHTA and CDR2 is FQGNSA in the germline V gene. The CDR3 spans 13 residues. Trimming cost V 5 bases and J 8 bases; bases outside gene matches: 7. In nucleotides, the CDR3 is TGTGCCAGCAGCGAACGGACAGGGTGGGGCTACACCTTC. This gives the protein CASSERTGWGYTF.

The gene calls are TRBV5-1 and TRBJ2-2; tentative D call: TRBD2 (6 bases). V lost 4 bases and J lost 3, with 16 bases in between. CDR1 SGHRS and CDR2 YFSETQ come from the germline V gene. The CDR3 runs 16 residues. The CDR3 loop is CASSGRGGVDTGELFF. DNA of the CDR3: TGCGCCAGCAGCGGACGGGGCGGGGTAGACACCGGGGAGCTGTTTTTT.

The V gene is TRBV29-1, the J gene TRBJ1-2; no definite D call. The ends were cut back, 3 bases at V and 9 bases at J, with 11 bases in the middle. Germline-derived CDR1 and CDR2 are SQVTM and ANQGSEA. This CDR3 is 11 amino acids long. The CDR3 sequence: CSVEEGWRYTF. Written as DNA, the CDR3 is TGCAGCGTTGAGGAGGGCTGGCGCTACACCTTC.

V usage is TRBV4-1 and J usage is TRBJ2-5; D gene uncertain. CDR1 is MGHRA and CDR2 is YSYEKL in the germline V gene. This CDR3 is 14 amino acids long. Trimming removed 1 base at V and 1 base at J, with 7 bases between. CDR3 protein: CASSQVGVQETQYF. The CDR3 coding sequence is TGCGCCAGCAGCCAAGTCGGAGTCCAAGAGACCCAGTACTTC.

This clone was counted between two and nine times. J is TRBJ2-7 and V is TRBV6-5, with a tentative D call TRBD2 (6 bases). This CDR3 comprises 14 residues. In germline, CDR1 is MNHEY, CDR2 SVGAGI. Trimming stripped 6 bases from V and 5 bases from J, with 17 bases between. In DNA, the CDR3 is TGTGCCAGCAGGGCCGCGGGGTTGATCCACGAGCAGTACTTC. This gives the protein CASRAAGLIHEQYF.

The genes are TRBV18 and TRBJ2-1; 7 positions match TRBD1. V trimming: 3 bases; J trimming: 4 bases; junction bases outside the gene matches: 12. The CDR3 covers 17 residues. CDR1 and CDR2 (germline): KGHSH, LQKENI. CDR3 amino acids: CASSPDRDPQRYNEQFF. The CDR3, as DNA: TGTGCCAGCTCACCCGACAGGGACCCGCAGAGATACAATGAGCAGTTCTTC.

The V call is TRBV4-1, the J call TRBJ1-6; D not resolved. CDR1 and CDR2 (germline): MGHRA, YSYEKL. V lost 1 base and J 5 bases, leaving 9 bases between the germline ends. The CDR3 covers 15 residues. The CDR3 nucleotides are TGCGCCAGCAGCCAAGGTCCTCAGGATAATTCACCCCTCCACTTT. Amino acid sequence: CASSQGPQDNSPLHF.

CDR3 nucleotides: TGTGCCAGCAGGGGGAGGACAGGGTGGGATGGCTACACCTTC. Amino acids: CASRGRTGWDGYTF. The V call is TRBV2, the J call TRBJ1-2; TRBD1 matches at 8 bases. The CDR3 contains 14 residues. Germline assignment: CDR1 SNHLY and CDR2 FYNNEI. Trimming removed 6 bases from V and 6 bases from J; junction bases left unmatched: 9.

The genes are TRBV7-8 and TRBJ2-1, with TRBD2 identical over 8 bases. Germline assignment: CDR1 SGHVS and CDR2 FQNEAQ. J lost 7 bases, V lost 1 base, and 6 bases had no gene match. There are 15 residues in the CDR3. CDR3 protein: CASSLGRGAGNEQFF. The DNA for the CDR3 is TGTGCCAGCAGCTTAGGGCGGGGGGCTGGGAATGAGCAGTTCTTC.

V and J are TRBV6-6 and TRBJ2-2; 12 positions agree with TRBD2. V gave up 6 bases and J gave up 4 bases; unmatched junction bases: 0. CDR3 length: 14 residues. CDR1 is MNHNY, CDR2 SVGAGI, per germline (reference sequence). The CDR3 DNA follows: TGTGCCAGCAGGGGACTAGCGGGCACCGGGGAGCTGTTTTTT. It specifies CASRGLAGTGELFF.

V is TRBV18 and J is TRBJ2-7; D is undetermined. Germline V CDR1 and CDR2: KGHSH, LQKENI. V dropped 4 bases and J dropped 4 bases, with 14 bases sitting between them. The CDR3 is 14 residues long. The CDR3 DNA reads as TGTGCCAGCTCACGGATCGAACAGCCATACGAGCAGTACTTC. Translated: CASSRIEQPYEQYF.

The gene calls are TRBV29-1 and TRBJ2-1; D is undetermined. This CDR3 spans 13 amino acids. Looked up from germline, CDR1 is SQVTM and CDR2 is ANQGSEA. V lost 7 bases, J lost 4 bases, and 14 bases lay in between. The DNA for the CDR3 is TGCAGCGCCCTCGGGTCCGCGTACAATGAGCAGTTCTTC. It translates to CSALGSAYNEQFF.

Here the CDR3 DNA reads TGCGCCAGCGGGGGACTCGACGGAAACTATGGCTACACCTTC. It specifies CASGGLDGNYGYTF. V and J are TRBV5-1 and TRBJ1-2; a weak D match, TRBD1 (5 bases). Looked up from germline, CDR1 is SGHRS and CDR2 is YFSETQ. Trimming took 7 bases from V and 2 from J, leaving 15 bases between them. The CDR3 spans 14 residues.

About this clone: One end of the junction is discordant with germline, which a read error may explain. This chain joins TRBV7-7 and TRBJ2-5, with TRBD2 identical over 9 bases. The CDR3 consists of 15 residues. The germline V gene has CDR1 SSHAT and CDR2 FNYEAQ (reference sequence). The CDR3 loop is CASSLVAGEQETQYF. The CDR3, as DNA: TGTGCTAGCAGCTTAGTAGCGGGGGAACAAGAGACCCAGTACTTC. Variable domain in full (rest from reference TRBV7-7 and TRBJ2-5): GAGVSQSPRYKVTKRGQDVTLRCDPISSHATLYWYQQALGQGPEFLTYFNYEAQPDKSGLPSDRFSAERPEGSISTLTIQRTEQRDSAMYRCASSLVAGEQETQYFGPGTRLLVL.

The CDR3 region is CASRDDRGQETQYF. CDR3 nucleotide sequence: TGTGCCAGCAGAGACGACAGGGGCCAAGAGACCCAGTACTTC. J is TRBJ2-5 and V is TRBV7-8, with 8 bases lining up with TRBD1. The CDR3 is made up of 14 amino acids. The V gene end was trimmed by 6 bases and the J gene end by 1 base; junction bases not matched to a gene: 4. Germline V gives CDR1 SGHVS, CDR2 FQNEAQ.

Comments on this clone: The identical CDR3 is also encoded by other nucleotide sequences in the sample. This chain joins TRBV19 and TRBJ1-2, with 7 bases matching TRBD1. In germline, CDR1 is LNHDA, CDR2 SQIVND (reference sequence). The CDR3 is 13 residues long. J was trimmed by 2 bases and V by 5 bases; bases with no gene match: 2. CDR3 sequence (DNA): TGTGCCAGTAGTCCACAGGGGAACTATGGCTACACCTTC. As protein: CASSPQGNYGYTF.

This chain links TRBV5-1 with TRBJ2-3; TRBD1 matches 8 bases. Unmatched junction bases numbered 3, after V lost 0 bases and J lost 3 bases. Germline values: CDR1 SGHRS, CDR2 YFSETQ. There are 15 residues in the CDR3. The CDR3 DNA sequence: TGCGCCAGCAGCTTGGGGCAGGGGGCAACAGATACGCAGTATTTT. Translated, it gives CASSLGQGATDTQYF.

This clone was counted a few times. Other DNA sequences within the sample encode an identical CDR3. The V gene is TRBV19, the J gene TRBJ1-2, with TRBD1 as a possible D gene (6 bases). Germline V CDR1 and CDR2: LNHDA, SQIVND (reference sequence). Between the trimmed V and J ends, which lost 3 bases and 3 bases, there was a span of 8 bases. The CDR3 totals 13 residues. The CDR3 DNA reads TGTGCCAGTAGTATTGACAGGTACTATGGCTACACCTTC. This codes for CASSIDRYYGYTF.